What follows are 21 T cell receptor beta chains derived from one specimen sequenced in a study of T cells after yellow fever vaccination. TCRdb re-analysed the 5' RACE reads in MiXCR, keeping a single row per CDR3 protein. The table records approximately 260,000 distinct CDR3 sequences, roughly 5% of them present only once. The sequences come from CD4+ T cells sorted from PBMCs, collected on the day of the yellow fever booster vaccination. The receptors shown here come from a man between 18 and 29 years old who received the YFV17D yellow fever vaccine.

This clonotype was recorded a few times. This CDR3 reads CASSYKGGTGNTIYF. DNA for the CDR3: TGTGCCAGCAGTTACAAGGGGGGGACTGGAAACACCATATATTTT. The V gene is TRBV6-5, the J gene TRBJ1-3; TRBD1 might be the D (6 bases). This CDR3 spans 15 amino acids. Germline CDR1 reads MNHEY; CDR2 reads SVGAGI. V lost 2 bases to trimming and J lost 2 bases, with 10 bases between them.

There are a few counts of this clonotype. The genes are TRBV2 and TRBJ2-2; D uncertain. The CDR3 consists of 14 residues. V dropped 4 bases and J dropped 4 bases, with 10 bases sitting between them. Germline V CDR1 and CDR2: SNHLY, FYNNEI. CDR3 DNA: TGTGCCAGCAGTGGATGGGTAATCACCGGGGAGCTGTTTTTT. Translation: CASSGWVITGELFF.

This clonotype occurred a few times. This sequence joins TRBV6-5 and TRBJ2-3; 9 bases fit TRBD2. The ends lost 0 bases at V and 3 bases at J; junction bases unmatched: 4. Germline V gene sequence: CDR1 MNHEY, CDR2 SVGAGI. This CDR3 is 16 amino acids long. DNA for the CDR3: TGTGCCAGCAGTTACTCTAGCGGGAGTGGGACAGATACGCAGTATTTT. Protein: CASSYSSGSGTDTQYF.

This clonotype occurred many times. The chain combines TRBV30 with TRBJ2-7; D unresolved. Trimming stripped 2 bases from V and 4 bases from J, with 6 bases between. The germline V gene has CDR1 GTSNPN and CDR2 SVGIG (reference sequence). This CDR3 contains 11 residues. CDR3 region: CAWSLSYEQYF. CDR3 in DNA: TGTGCCTGGAGTCTCTCGTACGAGCAGTACTTC.

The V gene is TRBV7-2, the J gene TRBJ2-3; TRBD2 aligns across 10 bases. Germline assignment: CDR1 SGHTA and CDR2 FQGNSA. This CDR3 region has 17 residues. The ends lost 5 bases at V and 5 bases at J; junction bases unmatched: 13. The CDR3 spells CASSENRVAGGIDTQYF. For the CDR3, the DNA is TGTGCCAGCAGCGAGAACCGAGTAGCGGGGGGAATAGATACGCAGTATTTT.

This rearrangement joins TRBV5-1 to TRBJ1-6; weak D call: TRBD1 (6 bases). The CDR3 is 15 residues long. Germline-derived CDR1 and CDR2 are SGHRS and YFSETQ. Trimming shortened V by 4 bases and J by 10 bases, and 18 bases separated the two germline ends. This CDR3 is CASSDAQSRGSPLHF. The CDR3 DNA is TGCGCCAGCAGCGACGCACAGTCGAGGGGGTCACCCCTCCACTTT.

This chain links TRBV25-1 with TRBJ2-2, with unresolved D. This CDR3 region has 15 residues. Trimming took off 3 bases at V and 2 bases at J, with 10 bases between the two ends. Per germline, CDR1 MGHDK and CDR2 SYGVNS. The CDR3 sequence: CASSDITENTGELFF. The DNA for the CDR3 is TGTGCCAGCAGTGATATAACAGAAAACACCGGGGAGCTGTTTTTT.

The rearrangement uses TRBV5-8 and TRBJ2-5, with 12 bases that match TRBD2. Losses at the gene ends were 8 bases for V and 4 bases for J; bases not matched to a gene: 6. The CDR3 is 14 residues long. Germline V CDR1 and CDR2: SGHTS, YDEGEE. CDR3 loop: CARSLLAGGETQYF. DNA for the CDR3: TGTGCCAGAAGCCTACTAGCGGGGGGAGAGACCCAGTACTTC.

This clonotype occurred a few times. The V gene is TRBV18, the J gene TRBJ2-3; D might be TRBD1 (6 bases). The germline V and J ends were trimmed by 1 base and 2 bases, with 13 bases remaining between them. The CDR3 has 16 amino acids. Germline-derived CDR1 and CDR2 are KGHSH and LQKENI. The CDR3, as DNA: TGTGCCAGCTCACCACGGACAAACAGGGACACAGATACGCAGTATTTT. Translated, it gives CASSPRTNRDTDTQYF.

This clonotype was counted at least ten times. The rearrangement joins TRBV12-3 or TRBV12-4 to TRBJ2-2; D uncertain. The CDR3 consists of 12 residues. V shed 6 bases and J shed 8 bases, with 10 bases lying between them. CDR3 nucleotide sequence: TGTGCCAGCAGATATGTGGGAGGGGAGCTGTTTTTT. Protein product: CASRYVGGELFF.

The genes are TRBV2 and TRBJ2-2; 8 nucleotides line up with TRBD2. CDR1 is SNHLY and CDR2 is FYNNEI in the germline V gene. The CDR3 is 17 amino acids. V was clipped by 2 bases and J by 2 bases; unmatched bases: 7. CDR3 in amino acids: CASSEMAGGPNTGELFF. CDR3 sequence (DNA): TGTGCCAGCAGTGAAATGGCGGGGGGACCCAACACCGGGGAGCTGTTTTTT.

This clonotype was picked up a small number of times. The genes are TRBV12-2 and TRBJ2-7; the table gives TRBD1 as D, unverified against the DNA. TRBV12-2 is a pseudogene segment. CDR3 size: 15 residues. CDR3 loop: CASRPLAMRTYEQYV. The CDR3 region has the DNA TGTGCAAGTCGCCCCCTCGCCATGAGGACCTACGAGCAGTACGTC.

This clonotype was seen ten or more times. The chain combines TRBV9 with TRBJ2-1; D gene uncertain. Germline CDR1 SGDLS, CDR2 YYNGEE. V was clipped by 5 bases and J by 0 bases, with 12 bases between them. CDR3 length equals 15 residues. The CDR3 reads CASSPAPSSYNEQFF. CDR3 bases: TGTGCCAGCAGTCCAGCCCCGAGCTCCTACAATGAGCAGTTCTTC.

CDR3 amino acids: CSASTGGAGEQFF. The CDR3 DNA reads TGCAGTGCCAGTACCGGGGGGGCAGGTGAGCAGTTCTTC. The chain is built from TRBV20-1 and TRBJ2-1, with 8 nucleotides matching TRBD2. After removal of 6 bases from V and 9 bases from J, the junction contained 10 bases not matched to a gene. CDR1 DFQATT and CDR2 SNEGSKA come from the germline V gene (reference sequence). This CDR3 is built from 13 residues.

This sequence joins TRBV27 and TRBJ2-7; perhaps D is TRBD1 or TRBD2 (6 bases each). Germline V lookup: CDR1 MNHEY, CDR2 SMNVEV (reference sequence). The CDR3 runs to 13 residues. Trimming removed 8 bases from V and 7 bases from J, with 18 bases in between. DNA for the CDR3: TGTGCCAGCTCAAGGTGGGGGGCAGGTGAGCAGTACTTC. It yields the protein CASSRWGAGEQYF.

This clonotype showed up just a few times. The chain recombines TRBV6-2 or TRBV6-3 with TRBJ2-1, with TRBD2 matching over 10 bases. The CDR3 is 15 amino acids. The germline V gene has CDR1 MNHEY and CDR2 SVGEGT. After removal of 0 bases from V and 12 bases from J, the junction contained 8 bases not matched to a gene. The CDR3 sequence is CASSYSLGLAGVQFF. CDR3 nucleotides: TGTGCCAGCAGTTACTCCCTGGGGCTAGCGGGGGTGCAGTTCTTC.

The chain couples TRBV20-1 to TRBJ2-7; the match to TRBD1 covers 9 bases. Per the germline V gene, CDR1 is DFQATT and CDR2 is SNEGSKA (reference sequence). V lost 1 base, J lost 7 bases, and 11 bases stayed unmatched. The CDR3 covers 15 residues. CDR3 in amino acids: CSARVTGTGLNEQYF. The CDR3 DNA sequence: TGCAGTGCTAGAGTAACCGGGACAGGGCTGAATGAGCAGTACTTC.

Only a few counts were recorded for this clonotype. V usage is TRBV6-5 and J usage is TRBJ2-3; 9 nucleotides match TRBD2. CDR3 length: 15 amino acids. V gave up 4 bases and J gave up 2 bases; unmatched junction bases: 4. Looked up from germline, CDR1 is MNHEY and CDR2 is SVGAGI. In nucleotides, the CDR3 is TGTGCCAGCAGTTTGGGACTAGCCTTCACAGATACGCAGTATTTT. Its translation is CASSLGLAFTDTQYF.

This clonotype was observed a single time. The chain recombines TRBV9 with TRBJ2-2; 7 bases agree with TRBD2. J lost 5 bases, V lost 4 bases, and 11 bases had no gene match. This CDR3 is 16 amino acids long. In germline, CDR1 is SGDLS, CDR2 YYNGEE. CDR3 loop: CASSLAESRITGELFF. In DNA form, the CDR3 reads TGTGCCAGCAGCCTAGCGGAGAGCAGGATAACCGGGGAGCTGTTTTTT.

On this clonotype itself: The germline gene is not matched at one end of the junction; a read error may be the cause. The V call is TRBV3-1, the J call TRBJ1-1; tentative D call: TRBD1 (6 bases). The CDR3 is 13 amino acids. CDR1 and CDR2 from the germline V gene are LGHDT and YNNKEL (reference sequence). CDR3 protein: CASSPRGNAEAFF. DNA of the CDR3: TGTGCCAGCAGCCCTAGGGGGAACGCTGAAGCTTTCTTT.

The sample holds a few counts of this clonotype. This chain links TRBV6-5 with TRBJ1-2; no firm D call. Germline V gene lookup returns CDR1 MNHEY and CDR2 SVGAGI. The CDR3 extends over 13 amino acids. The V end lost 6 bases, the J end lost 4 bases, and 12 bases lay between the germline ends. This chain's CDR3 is CASRPGKTYGYTF. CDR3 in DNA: TGTGCCAGCAGACCCGGGAAAACCTATGGCTACACCTTC.